A selection of T cell receptor beta chains follows, all from one sample in a study of preoperative IRX-2 immunotherapy in early breast cancer. Data came from immunoSEQ multiplex PCR; TCRdb stores just in-frame clones and leaves some out. The sample has under 50,000 clones; roughly four fifths are singletons. Sequenced material: lymph node tissue, taken after IRX-2 immunotherapy. Source of these receptors: a human donor with breast cancer. Both conserved end residues are part of each CDR3. Fields, in order: J gene, clone size, D gene, V gene, CDR3 DNA, CDR3 protein. D genes are given only for firm matches. Part of the rows lack a size; the others show once, few, many or a class for expanded clones.

j_gene: TRBJ1-2
abundance: -
d_gene: -
v_gene: TRBV6-8
CDR3nt: TGTGCCGTCACCCCCGGGGGGCGAAGGTATGGCTACACCTTC
CDR3aa: CAVTPGGRRYGYTF

j_gene: TRBJ1-2
abundance: -
d_gene: -
v_gene: TRBV6-8
CDR3nt: TGTGCCAGCAGTTACTCCCCGGGGGCCCGGGCTAACTATGGCTACACCTTC
CDR3aa: CASSYSPGARANYGYTF

j_gene: TRBJ2-1
abundance: -
d_gene: -
v_gene: TRBV11-3
CDR3nt: TGTGCCAGCAGCTTTAGCGGACAGTCGGGGAATGAGCAGTTCTTC
CDR3aa: CASSFSGQSGNEQFF

j_gene: TRBJ2-2
abundance: -
d_gene: TRBD1
v_gene: TRBV11-3
CDR3nt: TGTGCCAGCAGCTTCCGGGACAGGAACACCGGGGAGCTGTTTTTT
CDR3aa: CASSFRDRNTGELFF

j_gene: TRBJ1-6
abundance: -
d_gene: TRBD1
v_gene: TRBV5-1
CDR3nt: TGCGCCAGCAGCTTATTGGGACAGGGTTCGTTGACGAATTCACCCCTCCACTTT
CDR3aa: CASSLLGQGSLTNSPLHF

j_gene: TRBJ1-5
abundance: -
d_gene: -
v_gene: TRBV10-1
CDR3nt: TGCGCCAGCAGTCCGGACCTTTATCAGCCCCAGCATTTT
CDR3aa: CASSPDLYQPQHF

j_gene: TRBJ1-2
abundance: -
d_gene: -
v_gene: TRBV5-1
CDR3nt: TGCGCCAGCAGCTTGGGGACTGCTAACTATGGCTACACCTTC
CDR3aa: CASSLGTANYGYTF

j_gene: TRBJ2-7
abundance: -
d_gene: -
v_gene: TRBV19
CDR3nt: TGTGCCAGTAGTATTTCGGGGCGGGAGCAGTACTTC
CDR3aa: CASSISGREQYF

j_gene: TRBJ2-2
abundance: -
d_gene: -
v_gene: TRBV6-8
CDR3nt: TGTGCCGCCTGCCGCGACAAGAACACCGGGGAGCTGTTTTTT
CDR3aa: CAACRDKNTGELFF

j_gene: TRBJ1-2
abundance: -
d_gene: -
v_gene: TRBV28
CDR3nt: TGTGCCAGCACCTCAGAGGGCCCGGACGTGGCTAACTATGGCTACACCTTC
CDR3aa: CASTSEGPDVANYGYTF

j_gene: TRBJ2-2
abundance: -
d_gene: -
v_gene: TRBV6-8
CDR3nt: TGTGCCAGCAGTTACTCGATAACGGACACCGGGGAGCTGTTTTTT
CDR3aa: CASSYSITDTGELFF

j_gene: TRBJ2-2
abundance: -
d_gene: -
v_gene: TRBV4-1
CDR3nt: TGCGCCAGCAGCCAAGATGGGGCGGCTACCGGGGAGCTGTTTTTT
CDR3aa: CASSQDGAATGELFF

j_gene: TRBJ1-3
abundance: -
d_gene: TRBD1
v_gene: TRBV18
CDR3nt: TGTGCCAGCTCACAACAGACAGGGAACGGAAACACCATATATTTT
CDR3aa: CASSQQTGNGNTIYF

j_gene: TRBJ2-3
abundance: -
d_gene: -
v_gene: TRBV5-1
CDR3nt: TGCGCCAGCAGCCGGGGGTTTCGGGACAGTGGCACAGATACGCAGTATTTT
CDR3aa: CASSRGFRDSGTDTQYF

j_gene: TRBJ2-5
abundance: -
d_gene: -
v_gene: TRBV6-8
CDR3nt: TGTGCCAGCAGTTATAGTAGGGGGAACCAAGAGACCCAGTACTTC
CDR3aa: CASSYSRGNQETQYF

j_gene: TRBJ1-4
abundance: -
d_gene: -
v_gene: TRBV4-1
CDR3nt: TGCGCCAGCAGCCAAGAGTTCTGGACTGCCGGACTTAATGAAAAACTGTTTTTT
CDR3aa: CASSQEFWTAGLNEKLFF

j_gene: TRBJ2-6
abundance: once
d_gene: -
v_gene: TRBV6-8
CDR3nt: TGTGCCAGCAGTTACTCGACTGGACGCGGAGGGGCCAACGTCCTGACTTTC
CDR3aa: CASSYSTGRGGANVLTF

j_gene: TRBJ1-2
abundance: -
d_gene: TRBD1
v_gene: TRBV11-3
CDR3nt: TGTGCCAGCAGTCTAGGGTTGACAGGGTCAGACTATGGCTACACCTTC
CDR3aa: CASSLGLTGSDYGYTF

j_gene: TRBJ2-5
abundance: -
d_gene: TRBD1
v_gene: TRBV6-8
CDR3nt: TGTGCCAGCAGTTACGGGACAGGGGGAGGGGAGACCCAGTACTTC
CDR3aa: CASSYGTGGGETQYF

j_gene: TRBJ2-1
abundance: once
d_gene: -
v_gene: TRBV16
CDR3nt: TGTGCCAGCAGCCAATCGTCGGGGGTGACCTACAATGAGCAGTTCTTC
CDR3aa: CASSQSSGVTYNEQFF

j_gene: TRBJ2-7
abundance: -
d_gene: TRBD1
v_gene: TRBV23-1
CDR3nt: TGCGCCAGCAGCCAAACTTCTTCTTCTGGACAGGGGGCCCCCTACGAGCAGTACTTC
CDR3aa: CASSQTSSSGQGAPYEQYF

j_gene: TRBJ2-7
abundance: -
d_gene: -
v_gene: TRBV19
CDR3nt: TGTGCCAGTATGTGGCAGGCGGACTCTCCCGAGCAGTACTTC
CDR3aa: CASMWQADSPEQYF

j_gene: TRBJ1-3
abundance: -
d_gene: -
v_gene: TRBV28
CDR3nt: -
CDR3aa: CASSSSPGQGTGNTIYF

j_gene: TRBJ1-3
abundance: -
d_gene: TRBD1
v_gene: TRBV23-1
CDR3nt: TGCGCCAGCAGCTTAGTTTGGGACAGGGGCTCTGGAAACACCATATATTTT
CDR3aa: CASSLVWDRGSGNTIYF

j_gene: TRBJ2-6
abundance: -
d_gene: TRBD1
v_gene: TRBV28
CDR3nt: TGTGCCAGCAGTCGGACAGGGTCCGGGGCCAACGTCCTGACTTTC
CDR3aa: CASSRTGSGANVLTF

j_gene: TRBJ2-7
abundance: once
d_gene: -
v_gene: TRBV30
CDR3nt: TGTGCCTGGAAGGTTTTCCCGAGGGAGCAGTACTTC
CDR3aa: CAWKVFPREQYF

j_gene: TRBJ2-3
abundance: -
d_gene: TRBD1
v_gene: TRBV5-1
CDR3nt: TGCGCCAGCAGCTCGGGACAGGGTTACACAGATACGCAGTATTTT
CDR3aa: CASSSGQGYTDTQYF